The 23 T cell receptor beta chains given below trace back to one sample, sequenced in a study of CD4+ T cells in melanoma (dated by TCRdb to the early 2020s). Library preparation was by the immunoSEQ multiplex PCR assay. Imported from immuneACCESS, the table was reduced by TCRdb to in-frame sequences with V and J called. These copies leave out some clones; in studies compared against another copy, an unresolved V gene accounts for under half, and the cause of the remainder is not known. The sample includes 140,000 or so clones, with around nine tenths observed a single time. Together, the top ten hold about 1.6% of the sample. The receptors shown here come from a human donor with melanoma.

The gene calls are TRBV5-1 and TRBJ2-7, with D possibly matching TRBD1 (6 bases). V lost 4 bases to trimming and J lost 4 bases, with 21 bases between them. The CDR3 loop spans 16 amino acids. Germline assignment: CDR1 SGHRS and CDR2 YFSETQ. The CDR3 here is CASSVTVGATRYEQYF. DNA for the CDR3: TGCGCCAGCAGCGTCACAGTGGGGGCCACGCGATACGAGCAGTACTTC.

The rearrangement links TRBV5-4 to TRBJ2-5; 7 bases align to TRBD2. This CDR3 contains 16 residues. Germline V gene sequence: CDR1 SGHNT, CDR2 YYREEE (reference sequence). V was pared by 1 base and J by 3 bases, with 9 bases of the junction left unmatched. As DNA, the CDR3 is TGTGCCAGCAGCTTGCCGGCAGCGGGGAGAAAAGAGACCCAGTACTTC. It translates to CASSLPAAGRKETQYF.

The V call is TRBV19, the J call TRBJ2-3; perhaps TRBD1 as D (6 bases). CDR3 length: 14 residues. The ends were cut back, 8 bases at V and 3 bases at J, with 15 bases in the middle. The germline V gene has CDR1 LNHDA and CDR2 SQIVND (reference sequence). CDR3 bases: TGTGCCAGTCAGGACAGCCGAGATACAGATACGCAGTATTTT. It is translated as CASQDSRDTDTQYF.

This chain uses TRBV2 with TRBJ2-2; D might be TRBD2 (6 bases). Trimming removed 3 bases at V and 4 bases at J, with 12 bases between. CDR1 and CDR2 (germline): SNHLY, FYNNEI. The CDR3 has 15 amino acids. The chain's CDR3 is CASSDQGLGTGELFF. The CDR3 DNA follows: TGTGCCAGCAGTGATCAGGGACTTGGCACCGGGGAGCTGTTTTTT.

The V and J genes are TRBV5-8 and TRBJ2-5; no reliable D call. Trimming left V 2 bases short and J 5 bases short, with 7 bases between. CDR3 size: 12 residues. Germline CDR1 SGHTS, CDR2 YDEGEE. The CDR3 protein is CASSFWSETQYF. CDR3 in DNA: TGTGCCAGCAGCTTTTGGTCGGAGACCCAGTACTTC.

The chain employs TRBV5-4 and TRBJ2-1; 8 bases align to TRBD2. The CDR3 is made up of 15 amino acids. With V trimmed by 2 bases and J by 0 bases, 1 base remained unmatched. Per the germline V gene, CDR1 is SGHNT and CDR2 is YYREEE (reference sequence). CDR3 in DNA: TGTGCCAGCAGCTTCGGGGGGGGCTCCTACAATGAGCAGTTCTTC. Translated, it gives CASSFGGGSYNEQFF.

This chain links TRBV6-6 with TRBJ2-7; 9 positions agree with TRBD1. Trimming removed 6 bases from V and 3 bases from J; junction bases left unmatched: 9. The CDR3 consists of 15 residues. Per germline, CDR1 MNHNY and CDR2 SVGAGI (reference sequence). The CDR3 here is CASRAGTGSLYEQYF. CDR3 DNA sequence: TGTGCCAGCAGAGCCGGGACAGGGTCTCTCTACGAGCAGTACTTC.

This clone has a handful of counts. The chain couples TRBV6-6 to TRBJ2-7; D uncertain. V gave up 5 bases and J gave up 6 bases, with 11 bases separating them. Looked up from germline, CDR1 is MNHNY and CDR2 is SVGAGI (reference sequence). There are 12 residues in the CDR3. CDR3 in amino acids: CASSADMGEQYF. The DNA for the CDR3 is TGTGCCAGCAGTGCCGACATGGGCGAGCAGTACTTC.

This rearrangement joins TRBV6-1 to TRBJ2-5; D might be TRBD2 (6 bases). CDR3 length equals 15 residues. Germline assignment: CDR1 MNHNS and CDR2 SASEGT. V was trimmed by 3 bases and J by 0 bases, leaving 11 bases between them. This CDR3 reads CASSDLLAYQETQYF. The CDR3 coding sequence is TGTGCCAGCAGTGACCTCCTAGCGTACCAAGAGACCCAGTACTTC.

The chain links TRBV6-1 to TRBJ2-1; a possible D gene is TRBD2 (6 bases). The germline gives CDR1 MNHNS, CDR2 SASEGT. The CDR3 sequence is 17 residues long. V was cut by 1 base and J by 6 bases, with 19 bases left in between. The CDR3, as DNA: TGTGCCAGCAGTGAAGTTGCGGGGAGTCGGCTTATCAATGAGCAGTTCTTC. Translation: CASSEVAGSRLINEQFF.

The chain has TRBV5-4 and TRBJ1-2; unclear D gene. Germline V gives CDR1 SGHNT, CDR2 YYREEE (reference sequence). The CDR3 sequence is 14 residues long. V was clipped by 0 bases and J by 1 base, with 7 bases between them. As DNA, the CDR3 is TGTGCCAGCAGCTTGGAGCAGGTTAACTATGGCTACACCTTC. Translated, it gives CASSLEQVNYGYTF.

For this clone: The same CDR3 can be traced to other DNA sequences in this sample. The chain recombines TRBV18 with TRBJ2-7; D is undetermined. Trimming shortened V by 3 bases and J by 0 bases, and 6 bases separated the two germline ends. The CDR3 has 13 residues. Germline CDR1 KGHSH, CDR2 LQKENI. CDR3 DNA sequence: TGTGCCAGCTCACCCCCTAGCTCCTACGAGCAGTACTTC. It encodes CASSPPSSYEQYF.

The CDR3 DNA follows: TGTGCCAGCAGTTCAGACGGTCCTGAAGCTTTCTTT. Translation gives CASSSDGPEAFF. The chain joins TRBV6-6 to TRBJ1-1; D is uncertain. V was shortened by 4 bases and J by 6 bases, with 9 bases between the two germline ends. The CDR3 spans 12 residues. Germline V gene sequence: CDR1 MNHNY, CDR2 SVGAGI (reference sequence).

The CDR3 here is CASSPQPTGPTRSGYTF. The CDR3 region has the DNA TGTGCCAGCTCACCTCAACCAACAGGCCCAACGCGGAGTGGCTACACCTTC. The rearrangement uses TRBV18 and TRBJ1-2; weak D call: TRBD1 (5 bases). V lost 3 bases and J lost 7, with 24 bases in between. Germline V gives CDR1 KGHSH, CDR2 LQKENI. This CDR3 has 17 amino acids.

The chain joins TRBV18 to TRBJ1-1; TRBD1 matches 7 bases. CDR1 is KGHSH and CDR2 is LQKENI in the germline V gene. After removal of 1 base from V and 4 bases from J, the junction contained 0 bases not matched to a gene. The CDR3 runs to 13 residues. As DNA, the CDR3 is TGTGCCAGCTCACCACAGGGGGCCACTGAAGCTTTCTTT. It is translated as CASSPQGATEAFF.

This rearrangement joins TRBV5-4 to TRBJ2-5; 7 bases align to TRBD1. There are 16 residues in the CDR3. The trim removed 4 bases at V and 4 bases at J, leaving 13 bases unmatched. The germline gives CDR1 SGHNT, CDR2 YYREEE (reference sequence). The CDR3 DNA reads as TGTGCCAGCAGCCACACGACAGGGTCTCAGCGAGAGACCCAGTACTTC. Residues: CASSHTTGSQRETQYF.

The V call is TRBV2, the J call TRBJ2-5; the D is unclear. V lost 4 bases to trimming and J lost 2 bases, with 5 bases between them. This CDR3 region has 12 residues. Germline V gene data show CDR1 as SNHLY and CDR2 as FYNNEI. The DNA for the CDR3 is TGTGCCAGCAGTGTACGACAAGAGACCCAGTACTTC. It is translated as CASSVRQETQYF.

CDR3 amino acids: CASPLFGGNTGELFF. CDR3 DNA sequence: TGTGCCAGCCCTCTCTTCGGGGGGAACACCGGGGAGCTGTTTTTT. This chain links TRBV7-9 with TRBJ2-2; perhaps TRBD2 as D (6 bases). V dropped 8 bases and J dropped 1 base, with 14 bases sitting between them. The CDR3 is 15 residues long. CDR1 is SEHNR and CDR2 is FQNEAQ in the germline V gene (reference sequence).

This chain joins TRBV6-5 and TRBJ1-5; 7 bases are shared with TRBD1. CDR1 is MNHEY, CDR2 SVGAGI, per germline. The CDR3 totals 16 residues. Unmatched junction bases numbered 9, after V lost 4 bases and J lost 3 bases. The CDR3 loop reads CASSLSRQGINQPQHF. Written as DNA, the CDR3 is TGTGCCAGCAGTTTATCTAGACAGGGCATCAATCAGCCCCAGCATTTT.

This clone was picked up one time. This chain connects TRBV18 to TRBJ1-4; 7 nucleotides align to TRBD1. The CDR3 extends over 15 amino acids. Germline-derived CDR1 and CDR2 are KGHSH and LQKENI. V shed 3 bases and J 4 bases; nucleotides not matched to a gene: 5. The CDR3 region has the DNA TGTGCCAGCTCACCCCAGACAGGGTATAATGAAAAACTGTTTTTT. Translated, it gives CASSPQTGYNEKLFF.

The V gene is TRBV5-1, the J gene TRBJ2-1, with a weak D call TRBD2 (6 bases). This CDR3 region has 14 residues. Germline-derived CDR1 and CDR2 are SGHRS and YFSETQ. V dropped 2 bases and J dropped 4 bases, with 10 bases sitting between them. This chain's CDR3 is CASSFGLPYNEQFF. The CDR3 DNA reads TGCGCCAGCAGCTTCGGACTACCATACAATGAGCAGTTCTTC.

The V gene is TRBV10-2, the J gene TRBJ2-5, with 14 bases lining up with TRBD2. This CDR3 has 15 residues. Trimming at V came to 9 bases and at J to 3 bases, leaving 6 bases not matched to a gene. From germline, CDR1 is WSHSY and CDR2 SAAADI. CDR3 nucleotide sequence: TGCGCCAGGACTAGCGGGGGGGCCAGGGAAGAGACCCAGTACTTC. Its translation is CARTSGGAREETQYF.

CDR3 protein: CASSLVRWRFGNSPLHF. The CDR3 nucleotides read TGTGCCAGCAGCTTAGTTAGATGGAGGTTTGGGAATTCACCCCTCCACTTT. The J gene is TRBJ1-6, the V gene TRBV7-6, with D uncertain. The CDR3 spans 17 residues. Germline values: CDR1 SGHVS, CDR2 FNYEAQ. V lost 1 base and J 7 bases, leaving 17 bases between the germline ends.